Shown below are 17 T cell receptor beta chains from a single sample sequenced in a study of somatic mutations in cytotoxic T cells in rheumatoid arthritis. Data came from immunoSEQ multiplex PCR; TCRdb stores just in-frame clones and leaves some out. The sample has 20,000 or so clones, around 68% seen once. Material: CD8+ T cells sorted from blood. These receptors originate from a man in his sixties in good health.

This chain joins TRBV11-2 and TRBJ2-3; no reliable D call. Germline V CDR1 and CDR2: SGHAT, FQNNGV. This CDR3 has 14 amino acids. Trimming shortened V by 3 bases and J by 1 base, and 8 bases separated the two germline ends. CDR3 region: CASSFGGGTDTQYF. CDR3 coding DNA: TGTGCCAGCAGCTTCGGCGGAGGCACAGATACGCAGTATTTT. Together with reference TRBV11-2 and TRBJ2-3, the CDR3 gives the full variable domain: EAGVAQSPRYKIIEKRQSVAFWCNPISGHATLYWYQQILGQGPKLLIQFQNNGVVDDSQLPKDRFSAERLKGVDSTLKIQPAKLEDSAVYLCASSFGGGTDTQYFGPGTRLTVL.

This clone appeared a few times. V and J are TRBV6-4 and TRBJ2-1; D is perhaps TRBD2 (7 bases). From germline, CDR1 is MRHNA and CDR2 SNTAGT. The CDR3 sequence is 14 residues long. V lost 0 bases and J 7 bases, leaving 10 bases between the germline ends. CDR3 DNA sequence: TGTGCCAGCAGTGACTCCGCGGGGGCGAATGAGCAGTTCTTC. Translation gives CASSDSAGANEQFF.

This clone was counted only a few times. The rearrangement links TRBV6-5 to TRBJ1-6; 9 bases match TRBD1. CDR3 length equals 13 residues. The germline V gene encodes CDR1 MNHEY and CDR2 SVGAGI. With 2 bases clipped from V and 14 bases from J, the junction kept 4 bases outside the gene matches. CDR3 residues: CASSYGTGLTLHF. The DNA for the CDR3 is TGTGCCAGCAGTTACGGGACAGGGCTAACCCTCCACTTT.

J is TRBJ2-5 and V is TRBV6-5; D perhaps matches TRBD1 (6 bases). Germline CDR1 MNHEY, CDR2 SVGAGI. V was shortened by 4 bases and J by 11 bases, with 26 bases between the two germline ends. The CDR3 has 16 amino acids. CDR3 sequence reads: CASSSTGFAEAAEQYF. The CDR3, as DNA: TGTGCCAGCAGTTCTACAGGGTTTGCCGAAGCGGCGGAGCAGTACTTC.

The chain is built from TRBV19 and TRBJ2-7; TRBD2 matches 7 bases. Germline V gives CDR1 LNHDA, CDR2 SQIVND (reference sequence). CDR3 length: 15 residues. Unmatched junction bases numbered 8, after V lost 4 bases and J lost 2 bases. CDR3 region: CASSTFGGGPYEQYF. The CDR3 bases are TGTGCCAGTAGTACATTCGGGGGAGGGCCCTACGAGCAGTACTTC.

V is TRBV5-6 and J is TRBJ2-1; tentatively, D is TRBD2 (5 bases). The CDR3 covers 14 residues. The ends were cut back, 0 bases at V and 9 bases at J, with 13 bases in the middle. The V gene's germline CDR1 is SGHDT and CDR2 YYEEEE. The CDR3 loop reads CASSLGTSGSEQFF. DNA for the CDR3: TGTGCCAGCAGCTTGGGGACCAGCGGTAGTGAGCAGTTCTTC.

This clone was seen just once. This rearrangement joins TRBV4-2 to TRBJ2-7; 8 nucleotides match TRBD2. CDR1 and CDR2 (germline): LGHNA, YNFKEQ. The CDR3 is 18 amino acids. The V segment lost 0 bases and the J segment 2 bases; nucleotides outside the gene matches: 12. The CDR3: CASSQDSISGELTYEQYF. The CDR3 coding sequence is TGTGCCAGCAGCCAAGATTCGATTAGCGGGGAGTTAACCTACGAGCAGTACTTC.

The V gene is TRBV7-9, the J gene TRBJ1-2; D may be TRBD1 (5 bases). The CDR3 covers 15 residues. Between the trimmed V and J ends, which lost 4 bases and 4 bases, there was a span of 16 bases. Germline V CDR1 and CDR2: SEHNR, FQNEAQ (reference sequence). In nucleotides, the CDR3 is TGTGCCAGCAGCTCACAGGACGGTTTGGCCTATGGCTACACCTTC. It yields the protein CASSSQDGLAYGYTF.

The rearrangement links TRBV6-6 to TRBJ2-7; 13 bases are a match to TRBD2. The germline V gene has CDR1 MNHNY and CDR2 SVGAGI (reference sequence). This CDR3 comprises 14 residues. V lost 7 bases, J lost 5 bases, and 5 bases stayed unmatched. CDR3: CASTTGLAGHEQYF. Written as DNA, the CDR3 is TGTGCCAGCACCACGGGACTAGCGGGGCACGAGCAGTACTTC.

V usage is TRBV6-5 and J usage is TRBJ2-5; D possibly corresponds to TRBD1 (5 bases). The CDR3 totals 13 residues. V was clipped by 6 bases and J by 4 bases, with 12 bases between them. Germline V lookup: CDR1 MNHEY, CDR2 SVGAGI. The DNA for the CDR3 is TGTGCCAGCAGCTTTGGACATGGAGAGACCCAGTACTTC. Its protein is CASSFGHGETQYF.

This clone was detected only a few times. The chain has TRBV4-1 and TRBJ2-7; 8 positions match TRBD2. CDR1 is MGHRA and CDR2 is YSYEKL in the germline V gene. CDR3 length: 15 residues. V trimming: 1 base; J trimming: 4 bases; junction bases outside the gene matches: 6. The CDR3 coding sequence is TGCGCCAGCAGCCAAGCTCCGGGGGGGCAGTACGAGCAGTACTTC. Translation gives CASSQAPGGQYEQYF.

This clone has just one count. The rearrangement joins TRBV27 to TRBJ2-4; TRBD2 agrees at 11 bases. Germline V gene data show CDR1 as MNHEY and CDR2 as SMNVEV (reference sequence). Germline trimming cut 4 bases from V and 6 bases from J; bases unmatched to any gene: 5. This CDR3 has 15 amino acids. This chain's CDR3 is CASSSNSGRGNIQYF. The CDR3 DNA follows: TGTGCCAGCAGTTCGAATAGCGGGAGGGGAAACATTCAGTACTTC.

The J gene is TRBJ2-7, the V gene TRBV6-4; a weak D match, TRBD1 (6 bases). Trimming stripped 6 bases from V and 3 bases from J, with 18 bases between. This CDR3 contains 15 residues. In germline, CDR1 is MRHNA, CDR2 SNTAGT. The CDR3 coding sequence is TGTGCCAGCAGGGCCGGCTGGACAGTCGTCTACGAGCAGTACTTC. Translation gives CASRAGWTVVYEQYF.

The CDR3 region is CASSYVDRGNQPQHF. CDR3 DNA sequence: TGTGCCAGCAGTTACGTGGACAGGGGGAATCAGCCCCAGCATTTT. The V gene is TRBV6-6, the J gene TRBJ1-5; 10 bases are a match to TRBD1. CDR3 size: 15 residues. The V gene's germline CDR1 is MNHNY and CDR2 SVGAGI (reference sequence). The ends lost 2 bases at V and 4 bases at J; junction bases unmatched: 2.

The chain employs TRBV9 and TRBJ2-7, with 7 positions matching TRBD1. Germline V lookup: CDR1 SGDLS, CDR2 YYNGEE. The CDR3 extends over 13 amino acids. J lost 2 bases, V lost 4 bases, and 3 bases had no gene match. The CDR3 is CASSPQGAYEQYF. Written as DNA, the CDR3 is TGTGCCAGCAGCCCCCAGGGGGCCTACGAGCAGTACTTC.

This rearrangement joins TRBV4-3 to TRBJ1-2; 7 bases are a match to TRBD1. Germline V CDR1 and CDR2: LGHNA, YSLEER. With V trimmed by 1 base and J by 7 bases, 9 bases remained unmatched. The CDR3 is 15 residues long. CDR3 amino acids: CASSQGQGLVSGYTF. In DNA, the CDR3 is TGCGCCAGCAGCCAAGGACAGGGCCTTGTGTCTGGCTACACCTTC.

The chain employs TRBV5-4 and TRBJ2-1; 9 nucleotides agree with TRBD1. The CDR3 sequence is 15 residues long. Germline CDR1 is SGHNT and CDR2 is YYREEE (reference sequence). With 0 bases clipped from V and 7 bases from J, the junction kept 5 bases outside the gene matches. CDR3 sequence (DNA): TGTGCCAGCAGCTTGGCGGGACAGGGAAGGAATGAGCAGTTCTTC. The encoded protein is CASSLAGQGRNEQFF.